This T cell receptor beta chain was observed in a study of T cell repertoires in cytomegalovirus infection. Study details: CMV infection and matching HLA type were both indicated by public TCR beta signatures.

TCRdb fed the reads into MiXCR, producing one record per CDR3 protein. The table shows under 100,000 distinct CDR3 sequences, with about 4% occurring only once. At least ten counts were recorded for this clonotype. The target antigen is unknown. Germline CDR1 SGHAT, CDR2 FQDESV (reference sequence). There are 13 residues in the CDR3. Trimming stripped 5 bases from V and 1 base from J, with 7 bases between. Study-level findings and limits: Using cumulative public TCR beta family frequency, the authors identified those who carried CMV together with the relevant HLA.

The specimen sequenced was PBMCs. This sequence was found in a human donor in good health (CMV status not recorded). Some clones in this sample may be carry-over from other donors' samples. The V gene is TRBV11-1, the J gene TRBJ2-3, with no clear D. This chain's CDR3 is CASSPQGTDTQYF. CDR3 in DNA: TGTGCCAGCAGCCCCCAGGGCACAGATACGCAGTATTTT. The variable domain in full, with the rest retrieved from reference TRBV11-1 and TRBJ2-3, is EAEVAQSPRYKITEKSQAVAFWCDPISGHATLYWYRQILGQGPELLVQFQDESVVDDSQLPKDRFSAERLKGVDSTLKIQPAELGDSAMYLCASSPQGTDTQYFGPGTRLTVL.